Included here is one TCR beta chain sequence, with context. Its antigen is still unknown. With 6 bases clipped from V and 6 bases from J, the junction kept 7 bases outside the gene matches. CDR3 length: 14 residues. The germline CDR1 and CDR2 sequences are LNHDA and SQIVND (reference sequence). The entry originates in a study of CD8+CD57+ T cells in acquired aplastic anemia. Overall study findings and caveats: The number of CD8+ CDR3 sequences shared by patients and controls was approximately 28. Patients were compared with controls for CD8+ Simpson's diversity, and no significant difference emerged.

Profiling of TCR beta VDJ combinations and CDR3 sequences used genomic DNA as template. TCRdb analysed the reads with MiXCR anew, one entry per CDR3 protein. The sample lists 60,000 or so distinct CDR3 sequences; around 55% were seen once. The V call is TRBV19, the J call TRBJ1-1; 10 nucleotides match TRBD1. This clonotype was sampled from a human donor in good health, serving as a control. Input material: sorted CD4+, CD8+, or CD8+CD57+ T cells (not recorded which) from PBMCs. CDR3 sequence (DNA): TGTGCCAGTAGCACCAACGGACAGGGGGCTGAAGCTTTCTTT. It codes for CASSTNGQGAEAFF.